The 16 T cell receptor beta chains below come from one sample, sequenced in a study of T cell repertoires and HLA-DP antigens. Which antigens these TCRs recognize remains unknown. Some clones are missing from TCRdb's copy, which holds only in-frame ones; the method was immunoSEQ multiplex PCR. The profile shows approximately 100,000 clones, approximately 86% of them singletons. What was sequenced was CD4+ T cells from PBMCs. The receptors were sampled from a man in his forties or fifties in good health and CMV-seronegative.

CDR3 sequence reads: CASSFSTSGSGETQYF. The CDR3 DNA is TGTGCCAGCAGCTTCTCGACTAGCGGGAGTGGGGAGACCCAGTACTTC. V is TRBV9 and J is TRBJ2-5, with 12 bases aligning to TRBD2. The V segment lost 4 bases and the J segment 5 bases; nucleotides outside the gene matches: 9. The CDR3 has 16 residues. Per germline, CDR1 SGDLS and CDR2 YYNGEE.

The chain combines TRBV5-4 with TRBJ2-1, with TRBD1 matching over 9 bases. Germline V gene lookup returns CDR1 SGHNT and CDR2 YYREEE (reference sequence). The CDR3 spans 16 residues. V lost 4 bases to trimming and J lost 6 bases; unmatched junction nucleotides: 11. The CDR3 DNA sequence: TGTGCCAGCAGCCACCCTCCGGGACAGGGACCCAATGAGCAGTTCTTC. Amino acids: CASSHPPGQGPNEQFF.

At least ten counts were recorded for this clone. The chain has TRBV9 and TRBJ1-1, with D perhaps TRBD1 (5 bases). CDR3 length: 14 amino acids. CDR1 SGDLS and CDR2 YYNGEE come from the germline V gene. The ends were cut back, 2 bases at V and 1 base at J, with 9 bases in the middle. For the CDR3, the DNA is TGTGCCAGCAGCGTCGATGGACAGAACACTGAAGCTTTCTTT. Amino acids: CASSVDGQNTEAFF.

The V gene is TRBV12-2, the J gene TRBJ1-5. TRBV12-2 is termed a pseudogene. The CDR3 spans 15 residues. Written as DNA, the CDR3 is TGTGCAAGTCGCTTAATTCGGCCCGCGCCTCAACCCCAGCATTTT. As protein: CASRLIRPAPQPQHF.

V is TRBV30 and J is TRBJ1-2; TRBD1 might be the D (5 bases). Trimming removed 2 bases from V and 7 bases from J, with 11 bases in between. Germline CDR1 is GTSNPN and CDR2 is SVGIG (reference sequence). This CDR3 has 12 amino acids. The CDR3, as DNA: TGTGCCTGGAGTATTAGGGGTGGTGGCTACACCTTC. This sequence encodes CAWSIRGGGYTF.

CDR3 coding DNA: TGTGCCAGTAGTCTGACCGGGACTAGCGGCTACAATGAGCAGTTCTTC. Translation: CASSLTGTSGYNEQFF. V gene TRBV19 combines with J gene TRBJ2-1; TRBD2 aligns across 11 bases. The length of the CDR3 is 16 residues. Germline trimming cut 5 bases from V and 3 bases from J; bases unmatched to any gene: 6. CDR1 and CDR2 from the germline V gene are LNHDA and SQIVND (reference sequence).

V usage is TRBV14 and J usage is TRBJ2-7; 7 nucleotides match TRBD2. CDR1 and CDR2 from the germline V gene are SGHDN and FVKESK. The CDR3 length is 13 residues. V lost 3 bases, J lost 9 bases, and 8 bases stayed unmatched. CDR3 in DNA: TGTGCCAGCAGCCACTCTGGGGGGGTCGGGCAGTACTTC. This gives the protein CASSHSGGVGQYF.

The chain employs TRBV6-1 and TRBJ1-2; D gene ambiguous. Per the germline V gene, CDR1 is MNHNS and CDR2 is SASEGT. The CDR3 consists of 14 residues. Between the trimmed V and J ends, which lost 0 bases and 6 bases, there was a span of 11 bases. The CDR3 protein is CASSEATPRHGYTF. Written as DNA, the CDR3 is TGTGCCAGCAGTGAAGCCACCCCCCGGCATGGCTACACCTTC.

The chain uses TRBV7-9 and TRBJ2-5, with TRBD2 identical over 10 bases. This CDR3 comprises 15 residues. The germline CDR1 and CDR2 sequences are SEHNR and FQNEAQ (reference sequence). Germline trimming cut 5 bases from V and 4 bases from J; bases unmatched to any gene: 7. DNA for the CDR3: TGTGCCAGCAGCCGGGCTAGCGGGAGTCTAGAGACCCAGTACTTC. Translating gives CASSRASGSLETQYF.

V usage is TRBV2 and J usage is TRBJ1-4; D is possibly TRBD1 (5 bases). The length of the CDR3 is 14 residues. V lost 6 bases to trimming and J lost 4 bases, with 12 bases between them. Germline CDR1 reads SNHLY; CDR2 reads FYNNEI. The CDR3, as DNA: TGTGCCAGCAGCCTCGGGACGCGTAATGAAAAACTGTTTTTT. Translated: CASSLGTRNEKLFF.

The J gene is TRBJ2-1, the V gene TRBV15, with TRBD1 as a possible D gene (5 bases). The CDR3 length is 12 residues. Per the germline V gene, CDR1 is LNHNV and CDR2 is YYDKDF (reference sequence). Trimming cost V 0 bases and J 12 bases, with 9 bases left between them. CDR3 DNA sequence: TGTGCCACCAGCAGAGACCTAGGGGTGCAGTTCTTC. Amino acids: CATSRDLGVQFF.

A few counts support this clone. The chain carries TRBV29-1 and TRBJ1-2; TRBD1 might be the D (5 bases). Between the trimmed V and J ends, which lost 2 bases and 5 bases, there was a span of 12 bases. Looked up from germline, CDR1 is SQVTM and CDR2 is ANQGSEA. The CDR3 runs 13 residues. CDR3 protein: CSVESGGGYGYTF. The CDR3 region has the DNA TGCAGCGTTGAATCCGGGGGGGGTTATGGCTACACCTTC.

This chain links TRBV18 with TRBJ1-1, with D possibly TRBD1 on 6 matching bases. The CDR3 runs 18 residues. The ends were cut back, 0 bases at V and 4 bases at J, with 21 bases in the middle. Germline assignment: CDR1 KGHSH and CDR2 LQKENI. CDR3 sequence (DNA): TGTGCCAGCTCACCACCGGTGGTTCAGGGGCGCAGGGGCACTGAAGCTTTCTTT. Amino acid sequence: CASSPPVVQGRRGTEAFF.

The chain carries TRBV7-2 and TRBJ1-1; unclear D gene. The germline gives CDR1 SGHTA, CDR2 FQGNSA. V shed 5 bases and J shed 7 bases, with 11 bases lying between them. This CDR3 contains 12 residues. CDR3 residues: CASSNWGYEAFF. The CDR3 bases are TGTGCCAGCAGCAATTGGGGTTATGAAGCTTTCTTT. The complete variable domain, with remaining parts taken from reference TRBV7-2 and TRBJ1-1, reads GAGVSQSPSNKVTEKGKDVELRCDPISGHTALYWYRQSLGQGLEFLIYFQGNSAPDKSGLPSDRFSAERTGGSVSTLTIQRTQQEDSAVYLCASSNWGYEAFFGQGTRLTVV.

The gene calls are TRBV19 and TRBJ1-6; D is perhaps TRBD1 (6 bases). There are 14 residues in the CDR3. CDR1 is LNHDA, CDR2 SQIVND, per germline (reference sequence). Deletions cut 7 bases from V and 7 bases from J, with 14 bases between. CDR3 residues: CASTPRGRNSPLHF. CDR3 DNA sequence: TGTGCCAGTACGCCAAGGGGGAGGAATTCACCCCTCCACTTT.

This chain links TRBV7-2 with TRBJ2-3; possibly TRBD2 for D (6 bases). The CDR3 runs 16 residues. The V and J ends lost 5 bases and 4 bases respectively, with 19 bases between them. CDR1 and CDR2 (germline): SGHTA, FQGNSA. The CDR3 bases are TGTGCCAGCAGCCCCTTGGGCGGGGCTAGCCCAGATACGCAGTATTTT. Translated: CASSPLGGASPDTQYF.